This entry lists 6 T cell receptor beta chains sequenced from one sample in a study. From the 5' RACE reads, TCRdb called clonotypes with MiXCR, one entry per CDR3 protein. The table shows about 23,000 distinct CDR3 sequences, with 30% occurring only once. Sequences were obtained from tumor-infiltrating naive CD4+ T cells sorted from the breast tumor. Subset in this sample: naive CD4+ T cells, CD4+CD45RA+CD25-. These receptors originate from a female donor with breast cancer.

This clonotype appeared a single time. An end of the junction differs from the germline gene, which may be a read error. The chain has TRBV7-8 and TRBJ1-4; no definite D call. The CDR3 is 16 residues long. In germline, CDR1 is SGHVS, CDR2 FQNEAQ. The CDR3 sequence is CASSFRATATSEKLIF. As DNA, the CDR3 is TGTGCCAGCAGCTTCCGGGCGACTGCAACTAGTGAAAAACTGATTTTT.

This clonotype is labeled as medium-sized (0.01 to 0.1%). The chain carries TRBV15 and TRBJ1-5; perhaps TRBD1 as D (5 bases). This CDR3 is 15 amino acids long. Trimming removed 0 bases at V and 3 bases at J, with 9 bases between. Germline V gene data show CDR1 as LNHNV and CDR2 as YYDKDF (reference sequence). The DNA of the CDR3 is TGTGCCACCAGCAGAGATGGGACCATCAATCAGCCCCAGCATTTT. Its translation: CATSRDGTINQPQHF.

The chain couples TRBV5-1 to TRBJ2-1; 8 nucleotides agree with TRBD2. CDR1 and CDR2 from the germline V gene are SGHRS and YFSETQ. The CDR3 length is 16 residues. With V trimmed by 4 bases and J by 0 bases, 6 bases remained unmatched. The chain's CDR3 is CASSPHGRASYNEQFF. CDR3 coding DNA: TGCGCCAGCAGCCCTCACGGGAGGGCCTCCTACAATGAGCAGTTCTTC.

This clonotype was observed a handful of times. The chain joins TRBV20-1 to TRBJ2-5; unclear D gene. Trimming pared 5 bases from V and 2 bases from J, leaving 18 bases between. CDR1 and CDR2 (germline): DFQATT, SNEGSKA (reference sequence). This CDR3 is built from 15 residues. This CDR3 is CSAEGDLGSQETQYF. In DNA, the CDR3 is TGCAGTGCTGAAGGTGACTTGGGATCGCAAGAGACCCAGTACTTC.

J is TRBJ2-5 and V is TRBV29-1; D gene unclear. There are 12 residues in the CDR3. V gave up 5 bases and J gave up 3 bases, with 10 bases separating them. Per the germline V gene, CDR1 is SQVTM and CDR2 is ANQGSEA. In DNA, the CDR3 is TGCAGCGTTATCCGGGTAGAAGAGACCCAGTACTTC. Protein: CSVIRVEETQYF. Full variable domain (missing parts from reference TRBV29-1 and TRBJ2-5): SAVISQKPSRDICQRGTSLTIQCQVDSQVTMMFWYRQQPGQSLTLIATANQGSEATYESGFVIDKFPISRPNLTFSTLTVSNMSPEDSSIYLCSVIRVEETQYFGPGTRLLVL.

This clonotype was counted a single time. A read error may account for a junction end that differs from germline. The CDR3 DNA reads as TGCGCCAGCAGTGCCCCAGGGGGAGGGGGTGAAAAACTGTTTTTT. It is translated as CASSAPGGGGEKLFF. V and J are TRBV25-1 and TRBJ1-4; 7 bases line up with TRBD1. The CDR3 runs to 15 residues. Looked up from germline, CDR1 is MGHDK and CDR2 is SYGVNS.